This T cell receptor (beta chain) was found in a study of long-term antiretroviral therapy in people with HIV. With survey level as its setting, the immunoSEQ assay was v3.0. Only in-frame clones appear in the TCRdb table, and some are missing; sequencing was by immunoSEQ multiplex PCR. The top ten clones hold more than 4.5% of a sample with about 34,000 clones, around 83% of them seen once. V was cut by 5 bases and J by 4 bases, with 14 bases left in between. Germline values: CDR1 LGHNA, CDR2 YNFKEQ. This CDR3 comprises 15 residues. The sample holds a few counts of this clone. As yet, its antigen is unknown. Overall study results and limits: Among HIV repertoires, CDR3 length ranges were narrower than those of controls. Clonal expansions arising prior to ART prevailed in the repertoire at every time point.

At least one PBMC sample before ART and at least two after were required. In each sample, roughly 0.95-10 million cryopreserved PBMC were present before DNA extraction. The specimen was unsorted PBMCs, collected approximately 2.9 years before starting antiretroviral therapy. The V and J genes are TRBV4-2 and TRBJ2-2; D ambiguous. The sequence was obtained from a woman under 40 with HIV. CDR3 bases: TGTGCCAGCAGCAATTCACTGGATCTCACCGGGGAGCTGTTTTTT. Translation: CASSNSLDLTGELFF.